The rows below give T cell receptor beta chains drawn from one sample of a study of human T cells and chemical hapten exposure. TCRdb re-called the 5' RACE reads with MiXCR, one entry per CDR3 protein. The sample consists of more than 140,000 distinct CDR3 sequences, around 4.4% of them appearing once. These receptors all come from a female donor in good health. Both conserved end residues are part of each CDR3. Each record gives: V gene, J gene, CDR3 protein.

TRBV28	TRBJ1-5	CASSLGGVGNQPQHF
TRBV6-2/TRBV6-3	TRBJ2-5	CASSYGTWETQYF
TRBV4-2	TRBJ2-3	CASSQAPQKRGAADTQYF
TRBV19	TRBJ1-5	CASSIPRGDQPQHF
TRBV7-6	TRBJ2-1	CASSFEIESYNEQFF
TRBV12-3/TRBV12-4	TRBJ2-7	CASSFGSYEQYF
TRBV4-3	TRBJ1-4	CASSHPWTGATNEKLFF
TRBV12-3/TRBV12-4	TRBJ1-1	CASTQGRGFGMNTEAFF
TRBV29-1	TRBJ2-7	CSAGQGYYEQYF
TRBV24-1	TRBJ2-5	CATSDFSFGVGETQYF
TRBV24-1	TRBJ2-1	CATKLVAPFGRRGNEQFF
TRBV7-2	TRBJ1-1	CASSLMGQGYGTEAFF
TRBV7-2	TRBJ1-6	CASSLDRGDSPLHF
TRBV7-2	TRBJ2-5	CASSRDPQETQYF
TRBV2	TRBJ1-2	CASSDQARGYTF
TRBV3-1	TRBJ1-6	CASSSRKRGSDSPLHF
TRBV2	TRBJ2-1	CASSRIAGGLYNEQFF
TRBV19	TRBJ2-5	CASTIRTSGGQETQYF
TRBV9	TRBJ2-5	CASSVTLAGPQETQYF
TRBV6-2/TRBV6-3	TRBJ2-7	CASTTQGGGRNSYEQYF
TRBV27	TRBJ2-1	CASSAFGLAGGPLTGEQFF
TRBV5-4	TRBJ1-5	CASSFRQSSGECLEPQHF
TRBV6-2/TRBV6-3	TRBJ2-5	CASSYLFPLRQNEETQYF
TRBV7-9	TRBJ1-3	CASSTKPTGTGNTIYF
TRBV20-1	TRBJ2-7	CSARQGNSYEQYF
TRBV14	TRBJ1-2	CASSGAWGRIYGYTF
TRBV7-9	TRBJ2-3	CASSLEQGACTDTQYF
TRBV5-1	TRBJ2-2	CASRRDSVTGELFF
TRBV24-1	TRBJ2-1	CATSEPGTSGGTYNEQFF
TRBV5-1	TRBJ2-7	CASSYLQGPYEQYF
TRBV6-2/TRBV6-3	TRBJ2-3	CASTKPLGLLAGGQTDTQYF
TRBV7-9	TRBJ2-7	CASSLGQGAYEQYF
TRBV28	TRBJ1-5	CASSELGQGHQPQHF
TRBV10-3	TRBJ2-5	CAISPGQGLQETQYF
TRBV7-2	TRBJ1-5	CASRNQGNQPQHF
TRBV12-3/TRBV12-4	TRBJ1-3	CASSLNTIYF
TRBV12-3/TRBV12-4	TRBJ2-3	CASRFIGTEGTDTQYF
TRBV6-1	TRBJ1-1	CASSGQPTTEAFF
TRBV5-1	TRBJ2-2	CASSLGLGELFF
TRBV19	TRBJ1-5	CASSIRDRGFSYQPQHF
TRBV5-6	TRBJ2-5	CASSFAAGLRHQETQYF
TRBV11-2	TRBJ1-1	CASSLDLLNTEAFF
TRBV18	TRBJ2-7	CASSPPGGDEQYF
TRBV28	TRBJ2-3	CASKRQGSTDTQYF
TRBV28	TRBJ1-6	CASSLFRTAYNSPLHF
TRBV5-5	TRBJ1-1	CASSLESWTGGPEAFF
TRBV14	TRBJ1-2	CASSQDWTGYYGYTF
TRBV7-8	TRBJ2-1	CASSYRTSGGSYNEQFF
TRBV28	TRBJ2-5	CASSEGLYQETQYF
TRBV28	TRBJ1-4	CASFSLGRSEKLFF